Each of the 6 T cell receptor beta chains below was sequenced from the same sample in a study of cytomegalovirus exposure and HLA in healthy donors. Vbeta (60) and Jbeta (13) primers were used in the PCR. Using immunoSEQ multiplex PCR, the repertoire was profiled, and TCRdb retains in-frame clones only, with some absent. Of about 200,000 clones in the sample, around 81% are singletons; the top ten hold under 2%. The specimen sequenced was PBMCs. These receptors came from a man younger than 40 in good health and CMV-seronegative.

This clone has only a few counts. The CDR3 loop is CASSWRDRALGGYTF. CDR3 coding DNA: TGTGCCAGCAGCTGGAGGGACAGGGCATTGGGGGGCTACACCTTC. The gene calls are TRBV7-2 and TRBJ1-2; TRBD1 aligns across 9 bases. Trimming removed 4 bases from V and 8 bases from J; junction bases left unmatched: 11. This CDR3 spans 15 amino acids. Germline V CDR1 and CDR2: SGHTA, FQGNSA.

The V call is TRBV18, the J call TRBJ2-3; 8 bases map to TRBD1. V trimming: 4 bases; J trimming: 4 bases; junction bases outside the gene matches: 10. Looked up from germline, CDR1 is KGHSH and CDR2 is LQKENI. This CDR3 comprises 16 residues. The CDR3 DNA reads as TGTGCCAGCTCACAGAGTTCAGGGGGCCGGGCAGATACGCAGTATTTT. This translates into CASSQSSGGRADTQYF.

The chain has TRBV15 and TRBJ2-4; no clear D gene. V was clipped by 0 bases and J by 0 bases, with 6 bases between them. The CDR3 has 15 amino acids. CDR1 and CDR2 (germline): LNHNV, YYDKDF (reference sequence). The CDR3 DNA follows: TGTGCCACCAGCAGAGATCTGTTAGCCAAAAACATTCAGTACTTC. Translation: CATSRDLLAKNIQYF.

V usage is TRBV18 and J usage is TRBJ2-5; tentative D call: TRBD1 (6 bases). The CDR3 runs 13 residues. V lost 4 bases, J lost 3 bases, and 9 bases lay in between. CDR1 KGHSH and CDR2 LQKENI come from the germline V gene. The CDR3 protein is CASSLRTEETQYF. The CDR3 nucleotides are TGTGCCAGCTCACTACGGACAGAAGAGACCCAGTACTTC. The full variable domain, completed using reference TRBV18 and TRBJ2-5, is NAGVMQNPRHLVRRRGQEARLRCSPMKGHSHVYWYRQLPEEGLKFMVYLQKENIIDESGMPKERFSAEFPKEGPSILRIQQVVRGDSAAYFCASSLRTEETQYFGPGTRLLVL.

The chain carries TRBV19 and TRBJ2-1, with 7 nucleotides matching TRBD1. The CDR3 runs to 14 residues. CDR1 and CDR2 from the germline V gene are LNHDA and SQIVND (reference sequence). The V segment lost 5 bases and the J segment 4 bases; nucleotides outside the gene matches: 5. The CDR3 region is CASSSGGGYNEQFF. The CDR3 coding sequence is TGTGCCAGTAGTTCAGGGGGTGGGTACAATGAGCAGTTCTTC.

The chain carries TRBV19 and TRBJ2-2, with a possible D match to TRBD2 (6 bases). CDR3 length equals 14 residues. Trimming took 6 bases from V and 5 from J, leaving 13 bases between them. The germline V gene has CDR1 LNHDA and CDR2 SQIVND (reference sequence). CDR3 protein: CASSPRRGTGELFF. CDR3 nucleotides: TGTGCCAGTAGCCCTCGGAGGGGTACCGGGGAGCTGTTTTTT. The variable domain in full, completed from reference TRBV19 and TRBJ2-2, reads DGGITQSPKYLFRKEGQNVTLSCEQNLNHDAMYWYRQDPGQGLRLIYYSQIVNDFQKGDIAEGYSVSREKKESFPLTVTSAQKNPTAFYLCASSPRRGTGELFFGEGSRLTVL.